Detailed here is one T cell receptor (beta chain). V lost 3 bases to trimming and J lost 3 bases; unmatched junction nucleotides: 8. Germline CDR1 is KGHSH and CDR2 is LQKENI. The length of the CDR3 is 16 residues. The data were obtained in a study of blood T cell repertoires in COVID-19. The authors' processing: Quantification of nucleated cells was approximated via reference gene primer amplification. Generated by immunoSEQ multiplex PCR, the TCRdb table keeps only in-frame clones and is missing some. V, J and clone size were drawn from that table, and D and trimming were deduced from the DNA. This table holds roughly 300,000 clones, around 86% found once.

This sequence was found in a middle-aged woman who had recovered from COVID-19. Sample: peripheral blood. The chain links TRBV18 to TRBJ1-2, with 9 bases aligning to TRBD1. CDR3 nucleotides: TGTGCCAGCTCACCGCCGGGACAGGGAGTATACTATGGCTACACCTTC. Translated: CASSPPGQGVYYGYTF.